The clone carrying this T cell receptor (beta chain) was picked up one time. Its target is unknown. The germline V gene has CDR1 MGHRA and CDR2 YSYEKL. The CDR3 is made up of 17 amino acids. The V gene lost 1 base and the J gene lost 7 bases, with 20 bases spanning the gap. The source material, RNA transcripts, was used to amplify TCR beta CDR3 regions. The HTBI set primed first-round TCR CDR3 RT-PCR. Each CDR3 protein gets one entry after TCRdb re-called the multiplex PCR reads with MiXCR. The profile shows approximately 370,000 distinct CDR3 sequences, roughly a sixth of them singletons. This entry comes from a study of T cells in Graves' hyperthyroidism and ophthalmopathy. Overall study results and limits: Through a model of 13 V-J features, ophthalmopathy was separated from stable hyperthyroidism.

The sample consisted of blood. V is TRBV4-1 and J is TRBJ2-1; possible D gene TRBD1, 6 bases. The TCR comes from a woman younger than 45 with Graves' hyperthyroidism that later progressed to Graves' ophthalmopathy. Written as DNA, the CDR3 is TGCGCCAGCAGCCAAGGATACAGAAGGACAGTTTTTAATGAGCAGTTCTTC. This sequence encodes CASSQGYRRTVFNEQFF.